These 30 T cell receptor beta chains originate from one sample sequenced in a study of T cell responses to AZD1222 COVID-19 vaccine. Sequencing used immunoSEQ multiplex PCR; TCRdb keeps in-frame clones, though not all of them. This sample has under 150,000 clones, with roughly 87% found just once. Here the sequenced sample was peripheral blood, taken 28 days after the second AZD1222 dose. The receptors here all came from an adult who received the AZD1222 COVID-19 vaccine.

The genes are TRBV4-3 and TRBJ1-2; a possible D gene is TRBD1 (5 bases). CDR3 length: 13 residues. The V end lost 0 bases, the J end lost 7 bases, and 9 bases lay between the germline ends. Looked up from germline, CDR1 is LGHNA and CDR2 is YSLEER. The CDR3 is CASSQDGGGGYTF. The DNA for the CDR3 is TGCGCCAGCAGCCAAGATGGGGGGGGTGGCTACACCTTC.

V and J are TRBV28 and TRBJ2-1; 13 nucleotides match TRBD2. Trimming cost V 4 bases and J 4 bases; bases outside gene matches: 7. CDR3 size: 17 residues. Germline CDR1 and CDR2: MDHEN and SYDVKM. In DNA form, the CDR3 reads TGTGCCAGCAGTTCTCCGACTAGCGGGGGGTATTACAATGAGCAGTTCTTC. Translated: CASSSPTSGGYYNEQFF.

The chain uses TRBV28 and TRBJ2-7, with 7 bases identical to TRBD1. The CDR3 is 14 residues long. Trimming removed 8 bases from V and 2 bases from J; junction bases left unmatched: 9. Germline loops: CDR1 MDHEN, CDR2 SYDVKM. Here the CDR3 reads CASRKTGETYEQYF. CDR3 coding DNA: TGTGCCAGCCGAAAAACAGGGGAGACCTACGAGCAGTACTTC.

The chain employs TRBV4-1 and TRBJ1-4, with D possibly matching TRBD1 (6 bases). The CDR3 has 16 amino acids. V lost 1 base and J 3 bases, leaving 12 bases between the germline ends. Per germline, CDR1 MGHRA and CDR2 YSYEKL. The CDR3 DNA reads as TGCGCCAGCAGCCAAGCCAAAGGGGGAGCTAATGAAAAACTGTTTTTT. Its protein product is CASSQAKGGANEKLFF.

J is TRBJ1-2 and V is TRBV29-1; 8 bases line up with TRBD1. Germline values: CDR1 SQVTM, CDR2 ANQGSEA. The CDR3 length is 13 residues. J was trimmed by 8 bases and V by 1 base; bases with no gene match: 6. In nucleotides, the CDR3 is TGCAGCGTTGAAGCCGGCAGGGGGCAAGGCTACACCTTC. It specifies CSVEAGRGQGYTF.

This rearrangement joins TRBV29-1 to TRBJ1-2; TRBD1 might be the D (6 bases). This CDR3 spans 12 amino acids. The germline gives CDR1 SQVTM, CDR2 ANQGSEA. The CDR3 loop reads CTIRGPNYGYTF. The CDR3 DNA sequence: TGCACCATCAGGGGACCTAACTATGGCTACACCTTC.

The J gene is TRBJ2-2, the V gene TRBV9, with D possibly TRBD1 on 6 matching bases. Germline loops: CDR1 SGDLS, CDR2 YYNGEE. Between the trimmed V and J ends, which lost 4 bases and 4 bases, there was a span of 17 bases. This CDR3 has 16 residues. In nucleotides, the CDR3 is TGTGCCAGCAGCATAGAGACAGGAGTTGTCACCGGGGAGCTGTTTTTT. Translating it yields CASSIETGVVTGELFF.

V usage is TRBV7-2 and J usage is TRBJ2-3, with 15 bases that match TRBD2. The germline gives CDR1 SGHTA, CDR2 FQGNSA. This CDR3 is built from 17 residues. J lost 7 bases, V lost 4 bases, and 9 bases had no gene match. The CDR3 reads CASSSPGLAGGRNTQYF. CDR3 sequence (DNA): TGTGCCAGCAGCTCACCGGGACTAGCGGGGGGTAGAAATACGCAGTATTTT.

The V gene is TRBV24-1, the J gene TRBJ2-1, with D possibly TRBD2 on 5 matching bases. The CDR3 is made up of 16 amino acids. Germline CDR1 KGHDR, CDR2 SFDVKD. Trimming cost V 3 bases and J 6 bases, with 17 bases left between them. The CDR3 protein is CATSDPLRTSPNEQFF. DNA for the CDR3: TGTGCCACCAGTGATCCCCTCCGGACTTCTCCCAATGAGCAGTTCTTC.

The chain employs TRBV28 and TRBJ1-6, with 7 bases that match TRBD1. Germline trimming cut 5 bases from V and 0 bases from J; bases unmatched to any gene: 10. The CDR3 loop spans 18 amino acids. Germline lookup yields CDR1 MDHEN and CDR2 SYDVKM. The CDR3 loop reads CASSPSTGPYSYNSPLHF. The CDR3 DNA follows: TGTGCCAGCAGTCCTTCGACAGGGCCCTACTCCTATAATTCACCCCTCCACTTT.

The V gene is TRBV7-2, the J gene TRBJ2-7; 8 bases line up with TRBD1. The CDR3 totals 14 residues. Germline trimming cut 2 bases from V and 1 base from J; bases unmatched to any gene: 1. Germline lookup yields CDR1 SGHTA and CDR2 FQGNSA. The CDR3 is CASSLQGASYEQYF. The CDR3 DNA reads TGTGCCAGCAGCTTACAGGGGGCATCCTACGAGCAGTACTTC. Full variable domain (remainder filled in from reference TRBV7-2 and TRBJ2-7): GAGVSQSPSNKVTEKGKDVELRCDPISGHTALYWYRQSLGQGLEFLIYFQGNSAPDKSGLPSDRFSAERTGGSVSTLTIQRTQQEDSAVYLCASSLQGASYEQYFGPGTRLTVT.

The chain couples TRBV7-2 to TRBJ1-2; D is unresolved. The CDR3 has 13 amino acids. V shed 3 bases and J shed 2 bases, with 7 bases lying between them. Germline loops: CDR1 SGHTA, CDR2 FQGNSA. CDR3 sequence: CASSFLHNYGYTF. In DNA, the CDR3 is TGTGCCAGCAGCTTCCTACACAACTATGGCTACACCTTC.

This clone came up once. The sample carries other DNA sequences with the same CDR3. The V gene is TRBV7-9, the J gene TRBJ1-1; D call uncertain. CDR1 SEHNR and CDR2 FQNEAQ come from the germline V gene (reference sequence). The V end was cut by 3 bases, the J end by 1 base, with 6 bases between. The CDR3 is 13 residues long. The CDR3 spells CASSFPGNTEAFF. CDR3 bases: TGTGCCAGCAGCTTCCCCGGGAACACTGAAGCTTTCTTT. The whole variable domain, remainder taken from reference TRBV7-9 and TRBJ1-1, is DTGVSQNPRHKITKRGQNVTFRCDPISEHNRLYWYRQTLGQGPEFLTYFQNEAQLEKSRLLSDRFSAERPKGSFSTLEIQRTEQGDSAMYLCASSFPGNTEAFFGQGTRLTVV.

The rearrangement joins TRBV19 to TRBJ2-3; 7 nucleotides agree with TRBD1. The CDR3 is made up of 13 amino acids. From germline, CDR1 is LNHDA and CDR2 SQIVND (reference sequence). V trimming: 7 bases; J trimming: 6 bases; junction bases outside the gene matches: 7. The CDR3 bases are TGTGCCAGTATCTCCAGGGGGACGGATACGCAGTATTTT. Amino acids: CASISRGTDTQYF.

V and J are TRBV24-1 and TRBJ1-2, with 10 bases matching TRBD1. V was clipped by 4 bases and J by 2 bases; unmatched bases: 3. Germline V gene sequence: CDR1 KGHDR, CDR2 SFDVKD. This CDR3 is 15 amino acids long. CDR3 nucleotides: TGTGCCACCAGTGACCCGGGACAGGGGAACTATGGCTACACCTTC. Translated, it gives CATSDPGQGNYGYTF.

The rearrangement joins TRBV5-1 to TRBJ2-5, with 9 bases identical to TRBD1. After removal of 1 base from V and 3 bases from J, the junction contained 4 bases not matched to a gene. Per the germline V gene, CDR1 is SGHRS and CDR2 is YFSETQ. The CDR3 is 15 residues long. In DNA form, the CDR3 reads TGCGCCAGCAGCTTGCAGAGGACAGGGGAAGAGACCCAGTACTTC. Amino acids: CASSLQRTGEETQYF.

The table lists this clone with a count of one. CDR3 in amino acids: CASSPTGTVISYEQYF. The CDR3 DNA sequence: TGCGCCAGCAGCCCCACCGGGACGGTAATCTCCTACGAGCAGTACTTC. The chain links TRBV5-1 to TRBJ2-7; perhaps D is TRBD1 or TRBD2 (5 bases each). V was clipped by 4 bases and J by 0 bases, with 17 bases between them. In germline, CDR1 is SGHRS, CDR2 YFSETQ. The CDR3 has 16 amino acids.

The chain has TRBV6-5 and TRBJ2-2, with D tentatively TRBD2 (5 bases). This CDR3 is 13 amino acids long. Germline V gene sequence: CDR1 MNHEY, CDR2 SVGAGI. The V and J ends lost 6 bases and 7 bases respectively, with 12 bases between them. CDR3: CASSLLVDGELFF. The CDR3 nucleotides are TGTGCCAGCAGCCTACTAGTTGACGGGGAGCTGTTTTTT.

The rearrangement joins TRBV4-1 to TRBJ2-7, with D possibly TRBD2 on 5 matching bases. The CDR3 is made up of 15 amino acids. Germline V gene sequence: CDR1 MGHRA, CDR2 YSYEKL. Trimming took off 0 bases at V and 1 base at J, with 10 bases between the two ends. The CDR3 protein is CASSQDRGVSYEQYF. The CDR3 bases are TGCGCCAGCAGCCAAGATCGGGGAGTTTCCTACGAGCAGTACTTC.

V and J are TRBV7-9 and TRBJ1-2, with 7 nucleotides matching TRBD1. The length of the CDR3 is 16 residues. J lost 4 bases, V lost 4 bases, and 12 bases had no gene match. Germline CDR1 SEHNR, CDR2 FQNEAQ (reference sequence). CDR3 nucleotides: TGTGCCAGCAGCTCAGCCGGGACAGTTTTGGGCTATGGCTACACCTTC. This encodes CASSSAGTVLGYGYTF. Using reference TRBV7-9 and TRBJ1-2 for the parts outside the CDR3, the full variable domain is DTGVSQNPRHKITKRGQNVTFRCDPISEHNRLYWYRQTLGQGPEFLTYFQNEAQLEKSRLLSDRFSAERPKGSFSTLEIQRTEQGDSAMYLCASSSAGTVLGYGYTFGSGTRLTVV.

This CDR3 reads CASSPRTSVYTGELFF. CDR3 DNA sequence: TGTGCCAGCAGCCCCCGGACTAGCGTCTACACCGGGGAGCTGTTTTTT. This chain joins TRBV7-2 and TRBJ2-2; 9 bases are a match to TRBD2. CDR3 length: 16 residues. Germline CDR1 reads SGHTA; CDR2 reads FQGNSA. The trim removed 5 bases at V and 3 bases at J, leaving 7 bases unmatched.

The chain joins TRBV18 to TRBJ1-6, with D possibly matching TRBD1 (6 bases). V was clipped by 2 bases and J by 7 bases, with 12 bases between them. Germline V gene data show CDR1 as KGHSH and CDR2 as LQKENI. The CDR3 is 15 residues long. DNA for the CDR3: TGTGCCAGCTCACCATTGGACAGCCAAAATTCACCCCTCCACTTT. Residues: CASSPLDSQNSPLHF.

The rearrangement links TRBV5-4 to TRBJ1-1, with TRBD1 matching over 8 bases. The junction had 8 bases not matched to a gene; V was cut back by 3 bases and J by 1 base. CDR1 is SGHNT and CDR2 is YYREEE in the germline V gene (reference sequence). There are 16 residues in the CDR3. The CDR3, as DNA: TGTGCCAGCAGCTCTCCAGGGGGCTTTAGGAACACTGAAGCTTTCTTT. Protein product: CASSSPGGFRNTEAFF.

V usage is TRBV4-2 and J usage is TRBJ1-4; TRBD1 is a possible D gene (5 bases). The CDR3 contains 15 residues. Per germline, CDR1 LGHNA and CDR2 YNFKEQ. V was clipped by 3 bases and J by 12 bases, with 20 bases between them. CDR3 in amino acids: CASSHSSGRGLELFF. CDR3 nucleotide sequence: TGTGCCAGCAGCCACTCTTCGGGACGGGGGTTGGAACTGTTTTTT.

V gene TRBV6-5 combines with J gene TRBJ2-1; 12 bases line up with TRBD2. Germline CDR1 reads MNHEY; CDR2 reads SVGAGI. Trimming removed 3 bases from V and 9 bases from J; junction bases left unmatched: 6. CDR3 size: 15 residues. The CDR3 sequence is CASSYLAGGSVEQFF. In nucleotides, the CDR3 is TGTGCCAGCAGTTATCTAGCGGGGGGGTCCGTTGAGCAGTTCTTC.

The chain recombines TRBV5-1 with TRBJ2-3, with TRBD2 matching 10 bases. The CDR3 runs 14 residues. After removal of 5 bases from V and 2 bases from J, the junction contained 2 bases not matched to a gene. From germline, CDR1 is SGHRS and CDR2 YFSETQ. The CDR3 sequence: CASRSGGATDTQYF. Here the CDR3 DNA reads TGCGCCAGCAGAAGCGGGGGGGCCACAGATACGCAGTATTTT.

The chain links TRBV6-5 to TRBJ2-7; D might be TRBD2 (6 bases). V dropped 6 bases and J dropped 1 base, with 13 bases sitting between them. Germline assignment: CDR1 MNHEY and CDR2 SVGAGI. This CDR3 contains 14 residues. CDR3: CASRMGGPSYEQYF. The CDR3 bases are TGTGCCAGCAGAATGGGGGGACCTTCCTACGAGCAGTACTTC.

This rearrangement joins TRBV5-1 to TRBJ2-5; 10 bases agree with TRBD1. J was trimmed by 5 bases and V by 4 bases; bases with no gene match: 8. The CDR3 is 15 amino acids. The germline V gene has CDR1 SGHRS and CDR2 YFSETQ. The CDR3 spells CASSQRQGARETQYF. CDR3 bases: TGCGCCAGCAGCCAACGACAGGGGGCGCGGGAGACCCAGTACTTC.

The chain combines TRBV7-2 with TRBJ2-5, with TRBD2 as a possible D gene (6 bases). This CDR3 spans 17 amino acids. CDR1 SGHTA and CDR2 FQGNSA come from the germline V gene. Trimming pared 2 bases from V and 4 bases from J, leaving 20 bases between. The CDR3 region is CASSLRGARGGSETQYF. The DNA of the CDR3 is TGTGCCAGCAGCTTACGCGGGGCCCGGGGTGGTTCAGAGACCCAGTACTTC.

The chain carries TRBV3-1 (or the pseudogene TRBV3-2) and TRBJ1-6, with D tentatively TRBD1 (5 bases). The germline V gene encodes CDR1 LGHDT and CDR2 YNNKEL (reference sequence). The length of the CDR3 is 15 residues. Trimming stripped 5 bases from V and 8 bases from J, with 16 bases between. Written as DNA, the CDR3 is TGTGCCAGCAGCGTTCACAGGAAAAGCGATTCACCCCTCCACTTT. This encodes CASSVHRKSDSPLHF.